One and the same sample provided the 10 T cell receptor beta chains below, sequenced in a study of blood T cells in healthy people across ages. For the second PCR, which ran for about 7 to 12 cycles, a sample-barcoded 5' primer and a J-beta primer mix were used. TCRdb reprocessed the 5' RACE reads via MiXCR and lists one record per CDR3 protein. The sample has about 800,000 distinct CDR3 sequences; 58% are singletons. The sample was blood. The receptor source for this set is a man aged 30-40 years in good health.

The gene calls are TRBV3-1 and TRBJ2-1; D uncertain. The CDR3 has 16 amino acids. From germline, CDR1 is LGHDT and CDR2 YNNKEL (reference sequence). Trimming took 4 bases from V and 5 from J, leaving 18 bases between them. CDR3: CASSPRALPPNNEQFF. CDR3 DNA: TGTGCCAGCAGCCCTCGTGCACTACCCCCTAACAATGAGCAGTTCTTC.

In nucleotides, the CDR3 is TGTGCCAGCAGCTCGACCCTCTTCTGGGAGACCCAGTACTTC. It is translated as CASSSTLFWETQYF. The chain has TRBV7-9 and TRBJ2-5, with D unclear. V lost 4 bases and J lost 5, with 14 bases in between. CDR1 and CDR2 (germline): SEHNR, FQNEAQ (reference sequence). This CDR3 comprises 14 residues.

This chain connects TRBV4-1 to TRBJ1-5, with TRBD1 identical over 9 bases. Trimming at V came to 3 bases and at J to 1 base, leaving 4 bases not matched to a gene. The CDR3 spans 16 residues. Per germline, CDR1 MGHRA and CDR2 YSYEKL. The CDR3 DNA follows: TGCGCCAGCAGCCACGCCGGGACAGGGAGCAATCAGCCCCAGCATTTT. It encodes CASSHAGTGSNQPQHF.

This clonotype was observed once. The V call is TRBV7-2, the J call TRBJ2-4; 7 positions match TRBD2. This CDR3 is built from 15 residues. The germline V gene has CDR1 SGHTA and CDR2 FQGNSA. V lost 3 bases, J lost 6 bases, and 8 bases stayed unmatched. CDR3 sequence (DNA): TGTGCCAGCAGCTTTAGCGGGCCGGCGGGAAACATTCAGTACTTC. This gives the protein CASSFSGPAGNIQYF.

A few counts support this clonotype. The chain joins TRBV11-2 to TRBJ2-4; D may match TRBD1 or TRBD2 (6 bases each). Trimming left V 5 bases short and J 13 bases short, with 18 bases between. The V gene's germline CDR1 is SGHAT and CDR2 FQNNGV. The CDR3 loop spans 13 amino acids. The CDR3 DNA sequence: TGTGCCAGCAGCAACGTACTCCGGAGGGGGCAGTACTTC. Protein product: CASSNVLRRGQYF. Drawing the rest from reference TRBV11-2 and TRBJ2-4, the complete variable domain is EAGVAQSPRYKIIEKRQSVAFWCNPISGHATLYWYQQILGQGPKLLIQFQNNGVVDDSQLPKDRFSAERLKGVDSTLKIQPAKLEDSAVYLCASSNVLRRGQYFGAGTRLSVL.

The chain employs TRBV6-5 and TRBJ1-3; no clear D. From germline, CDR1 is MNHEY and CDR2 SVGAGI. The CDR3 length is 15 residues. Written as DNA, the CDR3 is TGTGCTCGCAGAGGTGACCGAGACTCTGGAAACACCATATATTTT. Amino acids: CARRGDRDSGNTIYF.

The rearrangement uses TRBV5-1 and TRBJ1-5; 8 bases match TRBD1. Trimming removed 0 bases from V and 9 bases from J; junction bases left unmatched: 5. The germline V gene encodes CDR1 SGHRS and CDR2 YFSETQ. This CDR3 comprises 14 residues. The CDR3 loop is CASSLGQGMGPQHF. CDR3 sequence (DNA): TGCGCCAGCAGCTTGGGACAGGGGATGGGGCCCCAGCATTTT.

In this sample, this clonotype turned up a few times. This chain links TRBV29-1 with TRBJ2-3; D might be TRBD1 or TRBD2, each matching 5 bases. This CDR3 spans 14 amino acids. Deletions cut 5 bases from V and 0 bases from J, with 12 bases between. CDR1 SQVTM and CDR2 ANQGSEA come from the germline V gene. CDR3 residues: CSVPWDGSTDTQYF. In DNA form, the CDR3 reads TGCAGCGTTCCCTGGGACGGCAGCACAGATACGCAGTATTTT.

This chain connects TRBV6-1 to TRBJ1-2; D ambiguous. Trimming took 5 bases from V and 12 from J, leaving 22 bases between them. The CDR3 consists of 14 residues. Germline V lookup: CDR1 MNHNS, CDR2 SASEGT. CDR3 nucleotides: TGTGCCAGCAGTAGCGACGGATCACCTAAAGAACACACCTTC. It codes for CASSSDGSPKEHTF.

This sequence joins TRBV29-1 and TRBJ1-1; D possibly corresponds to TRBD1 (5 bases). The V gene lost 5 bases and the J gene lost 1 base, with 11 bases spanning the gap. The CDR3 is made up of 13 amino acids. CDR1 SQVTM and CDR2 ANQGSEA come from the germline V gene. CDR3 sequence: CSVRGEKNTEAFF. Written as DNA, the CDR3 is TGCAGCGTTCGGGGCGAGAAGAACACTGAAGCTTTCTTT. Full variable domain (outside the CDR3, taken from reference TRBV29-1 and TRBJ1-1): SAVISQKPSRDICQRGTSLTIQCQVDSQVTMMFWYRQQPGQSLTLIATANQGSEATYESGFVIDKFPISRPNLTFSTLTVSNMSPEDSSIYLCSVRGEKNTEAFFGQGTRLTVV.